The 14 T cell receptor beta chains below come from one sample, sequenced in a study of cytomegalovirus exposure and HLA in healthy donors (dated by TCRdb to 2017 to 2019). Receptor amplification or capture employed the immunoSEQ multiplex PCR assay. The multiplex PCR relied on a mix of 60 forward primers for TCR Vbeta segments and 13 reverse primers for TCR Jbeta segments. TCRdb's version of the immuneACCESS table is confined to in-frame rearrangements and falls short of the full clone set. An unresolved V gene accounts for under half of the shortfall where checked; the remainder is of unknown origin. The sample table holds about 150,000 clones, of which under 85% were seen once. Of the sample, approximately 1.4% falls within the top ten clones. The sequenced sample consisted of PBMCs. These TCRs come from a woman aged 25-40 years in good health and CMV-seronegative.

V usage is TRBV28 and J usage is TRBJ1-4, with D perhaps TRBD1 (6 bases). Germline V gives CDR1 MDHEN, CDR2 SYDVKM. V lost 6 bases to trimming and J lost 8 bases, with 16 bases between them. This CDR3 region has 14 residues. In DNA form, the CDR3 reads TGTGCCAGCAGCCTACTAGGGGGTGGGGAAAAACTGTTTTTT. This translates into CASSLLGGGEKLFF.

The chain links TRBV7-2 to TRBJ2-3, with 10 bases fitting TRBD2. Trimming cost V 2 bases and J 7 bases; bases outside gene matches: 9. The CDR3 sequence is 16 residues long. Germline CDR1 SGHTA, CDR2 FQGNSA. The CDR3 DNA sequence: TGTGCCAGCAGCTTACTTATTAGCGGGGGGCTTTATACGCAGTATTTT. It encodes CASSLLISGGLYTQYF.

This clone was seen more than once but under ten times. The rearrangement links TRBV7-3 to TRBJ1-1; 7 bases are a match to TRBD1. CDR3 size: 17 residues. Germline V gene lookup returns CDR1 SGHTA and CDR2 FQGTGA. With V trimmed by 0 bases and J by 1 base, 8 bases remained unmatched. CDR3 sequence: CASSLTSARGPNTEAFF. The CDR3 nucleotides read TGTGCCAGCAGCTTAACGTCGGCAAGGGGGCCGAACACTGAAGCTTTCTTT.

The V and J genes are TRBV5-1 and TRBJ2-2; the D is unclear. Germline V gene lookup returns CDR1 SGHRS and CDR2 YFSETQ. The CDR3 extends over 13 amino acids. The CDR3 DNA sequence: TGCGCGCCCCGCGTTTCGAACACCGGGGAGCTGTTTTTT. Encoded protein: CAPRVSNTGELFF.

In its sample, this clone was seen a few times. The chain links TRBV15 to TRBJ2-1; a weak D match, TRBD2 (5 bases). The germline V and J ends were trimmed by 0 bases and 8 bases, with 17 bases remaining between them. The CDR3 contains 16 residues. Germline values: CDR1 LNHNV, CDR2 YYDKDF (reference sequence). CDR3 in amino acids: CATSRDGSTVGDEQFF. The CDR3 DNA reads TGTGCCACCAGCAGAGATGGGAGCACCGTCGGGGATGAGCAGTTCTTC.

The CDR3 DNA sequence: TGTGCCAGCAGCCAAGATCTAGGGGAAGAGACCCAGTACTTC. This codes for CASSQDLGEETQYF. This chain joins TRBV4-2 and TRBJ2-5; the D gene is possibly TRBD1 (5 bases). V shed 0 bases and J shed 3 bases, with 8 bases lying between them. This CDR3 contains 14 residues. CDR1 LGHNA and CDR2 YNFKEQ come from the germline V gene.

This clone was seen a single time. The CDR3 nucleotides read TGTGCCAGCAGGCGAACCGGGACAGAGGATGGCTACACCTTC. This translates into CASRRTGTEDGYTF. The rearrangement links TRBV6-1 to TRBJ1-2, with TRBD1 matching over 7 bases. The CDR3 is made up of 14 amino acids. V lost 6 bases to trimming and J lost 6 bases; unmatched junction nucleotides: 10. Germline values: CDR1 MNHNS, CDR2 SASEGT.

The gene calls are TRBV5-1 and TRBJ1-1; tentative D call: TRBD1 (5 bases). This CDR3 has 14 amino acids. The ends were cut back, 1 base at V and 1 base at J, with 8 bases in the middle. Germline V gene sequence: CDR1 SGHRS, CDR2 YFSETQ. As DNA, the CDR3 is TGCGCCAGCAGCTTGACAAGGGGGAACACTGAAGCTTTCTTT. Translated, it gives CASSLTRGNTEAFF.

The CDR3 coding sequence is TGTGCCAGCAGCCAGATCAAGGGGGGGGCGGGAGATACGCAGTATTTT. Protein sequence: CASSQIKGGAGDTQYF. The chain couples TRBV5-6 to TRBJ2-3; TRBD2 might be the D (7 bases). V was cut by 4 bases and J by 5 bases, with 20 bases left in between. This CDR3 region has 16 residues. Germline-derived CDR1 and CDR2 are SGHDT and YYEEEE. Using reference TRBV5-6 and TRBJ2-3 for the parts outside the CDR3, the full variable domain is DAGVTQSPTHLIKTRGQQVTLRCSPKSGHDTVSWYQQALGQGPQFIFQYYEEEERQRGNFPDRFSGHQFPNYSSELNVNALLLGDSALYLCASSQIKGGAGDTQYFGPGTRLTVL.

The CDR3 spells CASMGGGKLFF. The DNA of the CDR3 is TGTGCCAGTATGGGGGGGGGAAAACTGTTTTTT. The rearrangement uses TRBV19 and TRBJ1-4; D may be TRBD1 (5 bases). CDR1 and CDR2 from the germline V gene are LNHDA and SQIVND (reference sequence). Trimming cost V 7 bases and J 10 bases, with 10 bases left between them. CDR3 length: 11 residues.

This clone turned up a few times. Other DNA sequences from this sample encode an identical CDR3 as well. V and J are TRBV5-1 and TRBJ2-1; TRBD2 matches 10 bases. V gave up 0 bases and J gave up 1 base; unmatched junction bases: 1. This CDR3 has 16 amino acids. Per germline, CDR1 SGHRS and CDR2 YFSETQ. The CDR3 region is CASSLGSGGSYNEQFF. DNA for the CDR3: TGCGCCAGCAGCTTGGGTAGCGGGGGGTCCTACAATGAGCAGTTCTTC. Based on the CDR3 plus reference TRBV5-1 and TRBJ2-1, the full variable domain is KAGVTQTPRYLIKTRGQQVTLSCSPISGHRSVSWYQQTPGQGLQFLFEYFSETQRNKGNFPGRFSGRQFSNSRSEMNVSTLELGDSALYLCASSLGSGGSYNEQFFGPGTRLTVL.

The chain employs TRBV2 and TRBJ1-1; the D gene is possibly TRBD1 (6 bases). The CDR3 totals 14 residues. CDR1 SNHLY and CDR2 FYNNEI come from the germline V gene. The V end was cut by 5 bases, the J end by 0 bases, with 10 bases between. The CDR3 here is CASSYRVVNTEAFF. The CDR3 DNA sequence: TGTGCCAGCAGTTACAGGGTAGTGAACACTGAAGCTTTCTTT.

The chain carries TRBV6-5 and TRBJ1-1, with a tentative D call TRBD1 (6 bases). The length of the CDR3 is 12 residues. CDR1 MNHEY and CDR2 SVGAGI come from the germline V gene. The ends were cut back, 5 bases at V and 6 bases at J, with 10 bases in the middle. This CDR3 reads CASSEQGSEAFF. In DNA, the CDR3 is TGTGCCAGCAGTGAACAGGGTTCTGAAGCTTTCTTT.

The chain links TRBV7-9 to TRBJ1-1; maybe TRBD1 (6 bases). The CDR3 loop spans 15 amino acids. V shed 2 bases and J shed 1 base, with 11 bases lying between them. Germline V gives CDR1 SEHNR, CDR2 FQNEAQ (reference sequence). Here the CDR3 reads CASSLSGTQNTEAFF. The DNA of the CDR3 is TGTGCCAGCAGCTTATCAGGGACACAGAACACTGAAGCTTTCTTT.